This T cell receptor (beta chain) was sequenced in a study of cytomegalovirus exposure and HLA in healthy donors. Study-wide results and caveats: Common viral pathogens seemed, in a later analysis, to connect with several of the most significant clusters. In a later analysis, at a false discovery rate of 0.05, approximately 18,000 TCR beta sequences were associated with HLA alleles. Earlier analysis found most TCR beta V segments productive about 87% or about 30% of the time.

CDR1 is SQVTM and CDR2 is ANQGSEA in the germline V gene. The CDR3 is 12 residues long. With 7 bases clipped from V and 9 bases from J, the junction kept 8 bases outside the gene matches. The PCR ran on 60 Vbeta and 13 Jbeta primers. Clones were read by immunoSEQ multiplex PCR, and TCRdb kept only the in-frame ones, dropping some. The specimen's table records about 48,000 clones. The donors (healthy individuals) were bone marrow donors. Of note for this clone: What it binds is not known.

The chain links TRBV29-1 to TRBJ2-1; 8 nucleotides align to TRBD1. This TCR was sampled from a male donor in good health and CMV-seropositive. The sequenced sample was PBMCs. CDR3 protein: CSAYQGAREQFF. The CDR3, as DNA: TGCAGCGCGTACCAGGGGGCGCGTGAGCAGTTCTTC.